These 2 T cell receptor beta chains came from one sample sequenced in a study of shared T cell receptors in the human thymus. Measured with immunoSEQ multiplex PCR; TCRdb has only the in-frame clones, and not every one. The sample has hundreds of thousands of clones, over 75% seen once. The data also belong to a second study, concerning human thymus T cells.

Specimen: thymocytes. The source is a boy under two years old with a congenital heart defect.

As DNA, the CDR3 is TGCACCAGCAGCCAAGATCCCCCTAGCAGAAGCACAGATACGCAGTATTTT. Translating gives CTSSQDPPSRSTDTQYF. The chain couples TRBV1 to TRBJ2-3; the DNA was not used to check the table's D call, TRBD2. TRBV1 is tagged as a pseudogene. The CDR3 has 17 residues.

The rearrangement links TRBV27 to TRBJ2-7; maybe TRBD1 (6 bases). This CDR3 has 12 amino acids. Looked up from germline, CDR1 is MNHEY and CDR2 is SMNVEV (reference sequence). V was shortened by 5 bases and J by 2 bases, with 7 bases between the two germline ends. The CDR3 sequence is CASSGGPYEQYF. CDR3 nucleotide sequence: TGTGCCAGCAGTGGGGGCCCCTACGAGCAGTACTTC.